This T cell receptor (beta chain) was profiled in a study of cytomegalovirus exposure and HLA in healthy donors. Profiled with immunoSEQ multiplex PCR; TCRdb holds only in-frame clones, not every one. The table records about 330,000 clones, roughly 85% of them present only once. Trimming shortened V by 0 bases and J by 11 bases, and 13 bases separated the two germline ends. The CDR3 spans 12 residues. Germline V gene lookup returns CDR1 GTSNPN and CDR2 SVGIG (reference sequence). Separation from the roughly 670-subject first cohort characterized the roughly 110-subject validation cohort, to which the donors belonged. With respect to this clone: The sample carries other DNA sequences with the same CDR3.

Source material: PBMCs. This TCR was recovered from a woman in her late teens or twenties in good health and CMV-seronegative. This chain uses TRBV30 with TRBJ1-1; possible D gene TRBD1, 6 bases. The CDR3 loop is CAWSVWSGEAFF. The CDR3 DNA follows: TGTGCCTGGAGTGTATGGTCAGGGGAGGCTTTCTTT.